These T cell receptor beta chains were read from a single sample in a study of human T cells and chemical hapten exposure. TCRdb ran MiXCR on the RACE reads and lists one entry per CDR3 protein. The sample shows roughly 71,000 distinct CDR3 sequences, about 6.5% of them seen only once. The sequenced sample consisted of whole blood. These receptors were collected from a female donor in good health. Some clones in this sample may be carry-over from other donors' samples. CDR3s include the opening cysteine and the closing phenylalanine or tryptophan.

v_gene,len,CDR3aa
TRBV4-1,15,CASSQEAINQETQYF
TRBV9,15,CASSLVASGMSEQFF
TRBV10-3,16,CAISDGTSGSTDTQYF
TRBV20-1,13,CSAREQGAGVQYF
TRBV6-2/TRBV6-3,13,CASISDGHTEAFF
TRBV7-9,13,CASSSTGATEAFF
TRBV24-1,13,CATSDTPDDTQYF
TRBV3-1,12,CASSQEGGSSTF
TRBV6-5,16,CASSYLSGPSTDTQYF
TRBV2,14,CASRTGSSTDTQYF
TRBV7-2,18,CASSLVRVGLASTDTQYF
TRBV5-1,15,CASSLEAGGPYEQYF
TRBV29-1,12,CSVEGNQETQYF
TRBV7-9,14,CASSSVDRGLEQYF
TRBV6-2/TRBV6-3,13,CASSYLTWDTQYF
TRBV28,15,CATSTGIAYNSPLHF
TRBV6-5,13,CASSPPPGTEAFF
TRBV29-1,14,CSVGAGGPVNIQYF
TRBV12-3/TRBV12-4,14,CASSLKASNQPQHF
TRBV28,13,CASSPATAVEAFF
TRBV12-3/TRBV12-4,15,CASSTRTSGTYEQYF
TRBV28,14,CASSWEFFNQPQHF
TRBV20-1,19,CSARALLAGVPFSYNEQFF
TRBV12-3/TRBV12-4,14,CASSLIAGYGEQYF
TRBV27,16,CASSPFDRGLDTEAFF
TRBV6-1,14,CASSGGRSTDTQYF
TRBV28,15,CASSLAGGPSNEQFF
TRBV29-1,12,CSVEDAGNEQFF
TRBV5-1,13,CASSSETREELFF
TRBV7-3,15,CASSLSAGGFNEQFF
TRBV7-2,12,CASSPGQETQYF